One and the same sample provided the 16 T cell receptor beta chains below, sequenced in a study of control samples from healthy donors and cancer patients. Sequencing used immunoSEQ multiplex PCR; TCRdb keeps in-frame clones, though not all of them. The table shows around 130,000 clones, with over 85% occurring only once. Sequenced sample: PBMCs. These receptors were obtained from a man over 45 with head and neck cancer.

The rearrangement joins TRBV12-3 or TRBV12-4 to TRBJ2-1; D might be TRBD2 (5 bases). This CDR3 spans 13 amino acids. Trimming removed 3 bases at V and 8 bases at J, with 11 bases between. The CDR3 DNA is TGTGCCAGCAGTTTCGGACGGCGGGATGAGCAGTTCTTC. It translates to CASSFGRRDEQFF.

J is TRBJ1-5 and V is TRBV27; D is uncertain. The germline V and J ends were trimmed by 2 bases and 1 base, with 9 bases remaining between them. The CDR3 is 15 residues long. Germline V gene data show CDR1 as MNHEY and CDR2 as SMNVEV (reference sequence). This CDR3 reads CASSLVAVSNQPQHF. The CDR3 nucleotides are TGTGCCAGCAGTTTAGTGGCAGTCAGCAATCAGCCCCAGCATTTT.

The chain recombines TRBV3-1 (or the pseudogene TRBV3-2) with TRBJ1-1; possibly TRBD1 for D (5 bases). The CDR3 consists of 14 residues. Germline V lookup: CDR1 LGHDT, CDR2 YNNKEL (reference sequence). V lost 2 bases to trimming and J lost 1 base, with 8 bases between them. The CDR3 region is CASSQQTENTEAFF. The CDR3 nucleotides read TGTGCCAGCAGCCAACAGACAGAGAACACTGAAGCTTTCTTT.

This chain joins TRBV7-2 and TRBJ2-7; the D call may be TRBD1 or TRBD2 (5 bases each). The length of the CDR3 is 14 residues. Germline-derived CDR1 and CDR2 are SGHTA and FQGNSA. V was cut by 5 bases and J by 5 bases, with 16 bases left in between. The CDR3 spells CASSMGTDDHEQYF. CDR3 DNA sequence: TGTGCCAGCAGCATGGGGACGGACGACCACGAGCAGTACTTC.

V and J are TRBV27 and TRBJ1-4; D not certain. The V gene lost 5 bases and the J gene lost 8 bases, with 12 bases spanning the gap. The CDR3 is 13 residues long. Germline V lookup: CDR1 MNHEY, CDR2 SMNVEV (reference sequence). The CDR3 DNA reads as TGTGCCAGCAGTCTTTACACCGCGGAAAAACTGTTTTTT. Residues: CASSLYTAEKLFF.

The chain links TRBV28 to TRBJ1-1; 9 bases match TRBD1. CDR1 MDHEN and CDR2 SYDVKM come from the germline V gene. The CDR3 is 19 residues long. The V gene end was trimmed by 3 bases and the J gene end by 1 base; junction bases not matched to a gene: 15. CDR3 loop: CASSFISSGTGLANTEAFF. The CDR3 DNA follows: TGTGCCAGCAGTTTCATTTCCTCCGGGACAGGGTTGGCGAACACTGAAGCTTTCTTT.

This clone is a singleton in its sample. This rearrangement joins TRBV18 to TRBJ2-5; possible D gene TRBD2, 5 bases. Trimming took 0 bases from V and 2 from J, leaving 10 bases between them. CDR3 length: 15 amino acids. CDR1 is KGHSH, CDR2 LQKENI, per germline. The CDR3 reads CASSPPWGDQETQYF. CDR3 DNA: TGTGCCAGCTCACCACCGTGGGGAGATCAAGAGACCCAGTACTTC.

CDR3 region: CASNSDTQVGGANVLTF. As DNA, the CDR3 is TGTGCCAGTAATAGCGACACCCAGGTCGGTGGGGCCAACGTCCTGACTTTC. The chain is built from TRBV19 and TRBJ2-6; perhaps TRBD2 as D (5 bases). The CDR3 sequence is 17 residues long. Germline CDR1 LNHDA, CDR2 SQIVND (reference sequence). Trimming shortened V by 7 bases and J by 3 bases, and 19 bases separated the two germline ends.

This clone has just a few counts. The chain recombines TRBV5-1 with TRBJ1-1; D might be TRBD1 (6 bases). The V and J ends lost 4 bases and 0 bases respectively, with 22 bases between them. Germline CDR1 is SGHRS and CDR2 is YFSETQ. CDR3 size: 18 residues. DNA of the CDR3: TGCGCCAGCAGCAGGAGACCGGGGGGGCAAGGAATGAACACTGAAGCTTTCTTT. It yields the protein CASSRRPGGQGMNTEAFF.

The chain employs TRBV3-1 (or the pseudogene TRBV3-2) and TRBJ1-1; 7 bases align to TRBD1. V trimming: 4 bases; J trimming: 5 bases; junction bases outside the gene matches: 7. Germline CDR1 reads LGHDT; CDR2 reads YNNKEL (reference sequence). The CDR3 is 14 residues long. The CDR3 spells CASSLGQEGTEAFF. CDR3 coding DNA: TGTGCCAGCAGCCTCGGACAGGAGGGGACTGAAGCTTTCTTT.

This clone occurred once. The chain joins TRBV7-8 to TRBJ2-1; D is possibly TRBD1 or TRBD2 (8 bases each). Germline V gene sequence: CDR1 SGHVS, CDR2 FQNEAQ. The V end was cut by 7 bases, the J end by 10 bases, with 20 bases between. The CDR3 is 14 residues long. CDR3 protein: CASTIGQGLGEQFF. For the CDR3, the DNA is TGTGCCAGCACCATCGGACAGGGACTAGGGGAGCAGTTCTTC.

This chain joins TRBV28 and TRBJ1-2; D perhaps matches TRBD1 (5 bases). Between the trimmed V and J ends, which lost 4 bases and 0 bases, there was a span of 12 bases. Germline V gene sequence: CDR1 MDHEN, CDR2 SYDVKM. The CDR3 length is 15 residues. Here the CDR3 DNA reads TGTGCCAGCAGTTCCCTGGCAGGGTCTAACTATGGCTACACCTTC. It translates to CASSSLAGSNYGYTF.

The chain recombines TRBV3-1 (or the pseudogene TRBV3-2) with TRBJ2-5; 10 positions match TRBD2. This CDR3 is 18 amino acids long. The V segment lost 1 base and the J segment 5 bases; nucleotides outside the gene matches: 13. Germline CDR1 is LGHDT and CDR2 is YNNKEL (reference sequence). CDR3 sequence (DNA): TGTGCCAGCAGCCAAGGGGGGTGGAGCGGGAGGGCGGTGGAGACCCAGTACTTC. It yields the protein CASSQGGWSGRAVETQYF.

V gene TRBV15 combines with J gene TRBJ2-6, with TRBD2 as a possible D gene (6 bases). Germline CDR1 and CDR2: LNHNV and YYDKDF (reference sequence). The CDR3 sequence is 15 residues long. The V gene lost 0 bases and the J gene lost 12 bases, with 15 bases spanning the gap. The CDR3 reads CATSRDRGDRGVLTF. Written as DNA, the CDR3 is TGTGCCACCAGCAGAGATCGCGGGGATCGGGGCGTCCTGACTTTC.

J is TRBJ2-5 and V is TRBV18; no clear D. V was shortened by 1 base and J by 3 bases, with 9 bases between the two germline ends. Germline assignment: CDR1 KGHSH and CDR2 LQKENI. CDR3 length equals 14 residues. CDR3 amino acids: CASSPRRAEETQYF. The CDR3 nucleotides read TGTGCCAGCTCACCACGTCGGGCAGAAGAGACCCAGTACTTC.

The CDR3: CAIGTGARYGYTF. In nucleotides, the CDR3 is TGTGCCATCGGGACAGGGGCACGGTATGGCTACACCTTC. V usage is TRBV10-3 and J usage is TRBJ1-2; 10 nucleotides agree with TRBD1. Germline V gene data show CDR1 as ENHRY and CDR2 as SYGVKD. Losses at the gene ends were 8 bases for V and 5 bases for J; bases not matched to a gene: 5. The CDR3 totals 13 residues.